There are many counts of the clone carrying this TCR beta chain. Its antigen is as yet unknown. These data are taken from a study of early T cells in non-severe SARS-CoV-2 infection. At the level of the study: With bulk RNA from unsorted whole blood as input, sequencing yielded unpaired chains. Points from the study as a whole: Matching results from VDJdb favored anti-spike CD8 responses, leaving private and CD4 specificities undetected.

Each cDNA molecule carried a unique molecular identifier. One entry per CDR3 protein, called by TCRdb with MiXCR from the 5' RACE reads. The sample holds tens of thousands of distinct CDR3 sequences, around 8.9% seen once. This CDR3 region has 14 residues. Per the germline V gene, CDR1 is MNHEY and CDR2 is SMNVEV (reference sequence). Trimming removed 5 bases from V and 5 bases from J, with 15 bases in between. The chain links TRBV27 to TRBJ1-1; D is ambiguous. This TCR was recovered from an adult who was a healthcare worker with PCR-confirmed SARS-CoV-2 infection or an uninfected control (not recorded which). The sample comprised whole blood. CDR3 sequence: CASSNMRSGTEAFF. As DNA, the CDR3 is TGTGCCAGCAGTAACATGAGGTCGGGTACTGAAGCTTTCTTT.